Sequencing of this TCR beta chain was carried out in a study of response to subunit inactivated influenza vaccine. Study observations and caveats: Each seasonal influenza vaccination, the authors suggested, recruits few new T cells.

This clonotype was observed at least ten times. Its antigen is undetermined. TCRdb processed the RT-PCR reads anew with MiXCR; each CDR3 protein has one entry. Among hundreds of thousands of distinct CDR3 sequences, about 11% were seen once, and the ten largest hold roughly a tenth. CDR3 size: 16 residues. CDR1 LGHNA and CDR2 YNFKEQ come from the germline V gene. With 0 bases clipped from V and 5 bases from J, the junction kept 8 bases outside the gene matches. The chain combines TRBV4-2 with TRBJ2-7, with 9 bases fitting TRBD1. Sequencing was performed on PBMCs from blood, taken on the day of vaccination. The TCR was taken from a man over 45 who received an inactivated influenza vaccine. The CDR3 DNA reads as TGTGCCAGCAGCCAAGATAGGTCCGGGACAGGGAACGAGCAGTACTTC. Translated: CASSQDRSGTGNEQYF.